This is a list of T cell receptor beta chains from one sample in a study of metastatic and nonmetastatic thyroid tumors. TCRdb recomputed clones from the PCR reads via MiXCR. The sample shows around 30,000 clones, approximately 16% of them seen only once. Sequencing used blood. Receptors originate from a male donor with papillary thyroid cancer or a benign thyroid nodule (not recorded which). Some clones in this sample may be carry-over from other donors' samples. Each CDR3 is given with its conserved first and last residue. A D gene is named only where the DNA matches it firmly. Clone sizes are given selectively: once, few, many, or a class where the clone is expanded.

CDR3 protein	CDR3 DNA	clone size	D gene	V gene	J gene
CASSGEAGGDTQYF	TGTGCCAGCAGCGGGGAAGCGGGAGGAGATACGCAGTATTTT	many	TRBD2	TRBV9	TRBJ2-3
CAWSEGNSPLHF	TGTGCCTGGAGTGAGGGGAATTCACCCCTCCACTTT	many	NA	TRBV30	TRBJ1-6
CASSFQETQYF	TGTGCCAGCAGCTTCCAAGAGACCCAGTACTTC	many	NA	TRBV9	TRBJ2-5
CASSLPRVAGAYEQYF	TGTGCCAGCAGCCTCCCCCGAGTCGCGGGTGCATACGAGCAGTACTTC	NA	NA	TRBV11-2	TRBJ2-7
CASSIGGGITDTQYF	TGTGCCAGTAGTATAGGGGGCGGGATCACAGATACGCAGTATTTT	many	NA	TRBV19	TRBJ2-3
CASRDNLNTEAFF	TGTGCCAGCAGGGACAACCTGAACACTGAAGCTTTCTTT	many	NA	TRBV2	TRBJ1-1
CASTYTDTQYF	TGTGCCAGCACCTACACAGATACGCAGTATTTT	many	NA	TRBV6-1	TRBJ2-3
CATGGTGHTGELFF	TGCGCGACCGGGGGGACAGGGCACACCGGGGAGCTGTTTTTT	NA	TRBD1	TRBV4-1	TRBJ2-2
CASSSLIRSDEQFF	TGTGCCAGCAGCTCCTTAATCCGAAGCGATGAGCAGTTCTTC	few	NA	TRBV5-8	TRBJ2-1
CASRVTPDSSGELFF	TGTGCCAGCAGGGTTACCCCTGACAGTTCCGGGGAGCTGTTTTTT	many	NA	TRBV11-2	TRBJ2-2
CASNFEGGPYEQYF	TGTGCCAGCAATTTCGAAGGGGGCCCTTACGAGCAGTACTTC	many	TRBD1	TRBV2	TRBJ2-7
CSVAFGEEQYF	TGCAGCGTTGCTTTCGGGGAGGAGCAGTACTTC	many	NA	TRBV29-1	TRBJ2-7
CASSLRLGDQPQHF	TGTGCCAGCAGTTTACGTCTTGGAGATCAGCCCCAGCATTTT	many	NA	TRBV12-3/TRBV12-4	TRBJ1-5
CASSLVRGGSGQPQHF	TGTGCCAGCAGCTTAGTGAGGGGGGGCAGCGGTCAGCCCCAGCATTTT	many	NA	TRBV7-8	TRBJ1-5
CASKGHSEAFF	TGCGCCAGCAAAGGTCACTCTGAAGCTTTCTTT	many	NA	TRBV5-1	TRBJ1-1
CASSGGPGEQYF	TGTGCCAGCTCGGGAGGGCCGGGCGAGCAGTACTTC	many	TRBD2	TRBV7-9	TRBJ2-7
CASSQEWGFRDTQYF	TGCGCCAGCAGCCAAGAGTGGGGGTTCCGTGATACGCAGTATTTT	many	NA	TRBV4-1	TRBJ2-3
CASSSKGVDEQYF	TGTGCCAGCAGCTCTAAGGGGGTGGACGAGCAGTACTTC	once	NA	TRBV7-2	TRBJ2-7
CASSLAEGTGFPEQYF	TGTGCCAGCAGTTTAGCAGAGGGAACAGGTTTCCCCGAGCAGTACTTC	NA	NA	TRBV28	TRBJ2-7
CACIPGPAREKLFF	TGTGCCTGCATACCAGGGCCGGCACGGGAAAAACTGTTTTTT	NA	NA	TRBV12-3/TRBV12-4	TRBJ1-4
CASMLGGSYEQYF	TGTGCCAGCATGCTCGGCGGTTCCTACGAGCAGTACTTC	medium-sized	NA	TRBV12-3/TRBV12-4	TRBJ2-7
CASSPGDRRGTGELFF	TGTGCCAGCAGCCCAGGAGACAGACGGGGCACCGGGGAGCTGTTTTTT	NA	NA	TRBV5-4	TRBJ2-2
CASTAQGAPGNTIYF	TGTGCCAGCACCGCCCAGGGGGCGCCTGGAAACACCATATATTTT	many	TRBD1	TRBV2	TRBJ1-3
CASSLMGSGLSYNEQFF	TGTGCCAGCAGCCTAATGGGTAGCGGCCTCTCCTACAATGAGCAGTTCTTC	many	NA	TRBV7-3	TRBJ2-1
CASTGGVGEQYF	TGCGCCAGCACAGGGGGAGTAGGGGAGCAGTACTTC	many	TRBD1	TRBV10-2	TRBJ2-7
CASSAKGGGYEQYF	TGTGCCAGCAGCGCCAAGGGGGGGGGTTACGAGCAGTACTTC	many	NA	TRBV25-1	TRBJ2-7
CASSFYSTDTQYF	TGTGCCAGCAGTTTTTACAGCACAGATACACAGTATTTT	NA	NA	TRBV27	TRBJ2-3
CASSSIQGNTEAFF	TGTGCCAGTAGTTCGATACAGGGCAACACTGAAGCTTTCTTT	many	NA	TRBV19	TRBJ1-1
CVSSIRGREQYF	TGTGTCAGTAGTATCAGGGGCAGGGAGCAGTACTTC	NA	NA	TRBV19	TRBJ2-7
CASRPTGNYGYTF	TGTGCCAGCAGACCTACAGGAAACTATGGCTACACCTTC	many	NA	TRBV2	TRBJ1-2
CASSPYLADSYNEQFF	TGTGCCAGCAGTCCGTATTTAGCAGACAGTTACAATGAGCAGTTCTTC	many	NA	TRBV27	TRBJ2-1
CASSLDSNTEAFF	TGTGCCAGCTCACTGGACAGTAACACTGAAGCTTTCTTT	many	NA	TRBV18	TRBJ1-1
CASSFSGRISKGELFF	TGTGCCAGCAGCTTTTCAGGGCGAATCTCTAAGGGGGAGCTGTTTTTT	many	NA	TRBV5-8	TRBJ2-2
CASSRTGDGLQPKHF	TGTGCCAGCAGCCGTACAGGGGACGGACTACAGCCCAAGCATTTT	NA	TRBD1	TRBV7-8	TRBJ1-5
CATSPVQGWTEAFF	TGTGCCACCAGCCCCGTCCAGGGGTGGACTGAAGCTTTCTTT	many	NA	TRBV15	TRBJ1-1
CASSTIRGAGELFF	TGTGCCAGCAGCACCATAAGGGGTGCCGGGGAGCTGTTTTTT	many	NA	TRBV14	TRBJ2-2
CASGSLRQNYGYTF	TGTGCCAGCGGATCTTTGAGACAGAACTATGGCTACACCTTC	NA	NA	TRBV28	TRBJ1-2
CASSQERGGSGNEQFF	TGTGCCAGCAGCCAAGAGAGAGGCGGGAGTGGCAATGAGCAGTTCTTC	many	TRBD2	TRBV3-1	TRBJ2-1
CASSLLSGRGNEQFF	TGTGCCAGCAGCTTACTCAGCGGGAGGGGTAATGAGCAGTTCTTC	many	TRBD2	TRBV11-3	TRBJ2-1
CASSLQGALSTEAFF	TGTGCCAGCAGCTTACAGGGGGCTCTGAGCACTGAAGCTTTCTTT	many	TRBD1	TRBV7-2	TRBJ1-1
CAISESSPYEQYF	TGTGCCATCAGTGAGTCCTCTCCCTACGAGCAGTACTTC	many	NA	TRBV10-3	TRBJ2-7
CASSLIGGRGEQYF	TGCGCCAGCAGCTTGATCGGCGGGAGGGGAGAGCAGTACTTC	NA	TRBD2	TRBV5-1	TRBJ2-7
CASSTTGPNEKLFF	TGTGCCAGCAGCACGACAGGTCCTAATGAAAAACTGTTTTTT	many	NA	TRBV28	TRBJ1-4
CASSEGTAGGYTF	TGTGCCAGCAGTGAAGGGACAGCGGGTGGCTACACCTTC	medium-sized	NA	TRBV6-1	TRBJ1-2
CASSLSGGTGELFF	TGTGCCAGCAGTTTATCGGGGGGAACCGGGGAGCTGTTTTTT	many	TRBD2	TRBV28	TRBJ2-2